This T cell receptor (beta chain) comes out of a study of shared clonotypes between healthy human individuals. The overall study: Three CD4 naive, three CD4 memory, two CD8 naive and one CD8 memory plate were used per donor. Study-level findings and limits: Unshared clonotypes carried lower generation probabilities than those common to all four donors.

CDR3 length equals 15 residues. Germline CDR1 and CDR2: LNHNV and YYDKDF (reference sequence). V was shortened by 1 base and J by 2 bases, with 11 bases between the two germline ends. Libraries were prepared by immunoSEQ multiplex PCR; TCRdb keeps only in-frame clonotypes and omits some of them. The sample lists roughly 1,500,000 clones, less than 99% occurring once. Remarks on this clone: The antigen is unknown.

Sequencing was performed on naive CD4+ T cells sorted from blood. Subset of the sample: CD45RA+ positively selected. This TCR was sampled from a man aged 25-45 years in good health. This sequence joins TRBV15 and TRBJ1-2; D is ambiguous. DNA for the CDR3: TGTGCCACCAGCAGAGGAATGCAAGAAAACTATGGCTACACCTTC. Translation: CATSRGMQENYGYTF.